The 16 T cell receptor beta chains listed next were all sequenced from one sample in a study of blood T cell repertoires in COVID-19. The protocol was immunoSEQ multiplex PCR, while the TCRdb copy is restricted to in-frame clones and leaves out a portion. This sample has about 250,000 clones, with nearly 90% found just once. Specimen: peripheral blood. These receptors all come from a man in his late teens or twenties with active or convalescent COVID-19.

J is TRBJ2-5 and V is TRBV2, with 9 bases aligning to TRBD2. Germline V lookup: CDR1 SNHLY, CDR2 FYNNEI. After removal of 6 bases from V and 1 base from J, the junction contained 6 bases not matched to a gene. This CDR3 contains 15 residues. The CDR3 spells CASSPPGLAQETQYF. CDR3 sequence (DNA): TGTGCCAGCAGCCCCCCGGGACTAGCCCAAGAGACCCAGTACTTC.

The V and J genes are TRBV29-1 and TRBJ2-1, with D uncertain. Trimming stripped 7 bases from V and 8 bases from J, with 15 bases between. There are 12 residues in the CDR3. CDR1 and CDR2 (germline): SQVTM, ANQGSEA. The CDR3, as DNA: TGCAGCGCGCGACTCCAGCCCCATGAGCAGTTCTTC. This encodes CSARLQPHEQFF.

The chain uses TRBV27 and TRBJ2-3; D is uncertain. Germline CDR1 MNHEY, CDR2 SMNVEV (reference sequence). This CDR3 has 14 residues. V lost 8 bases and J 1 base, leaving 13 bases between the germline ends. In DNA, the CDR3 is TGTGCCAGCCGCCTGGAGAGCGGCACAGATACGCAGTATTTT. The encoded protein is CASRLESGTDTQYF.

This chain links TRBV28 with TRBJ2-7; 7 nucleotides agree with TRBD1. This CDR3 has 14 residues. V shed 4 bases, J shed 5 bases, and the junction held 8 bases outside the gene matches. The germline CDR1 and CDR2 sequences are MDHEN and SYDVKM. Written as DNA, the CDR3 is TGTGCCAGCAGTTCCCGCAGGGGGAGTGACGAGCAGTACTTC. This encodes CASSSRRGSDEQYF.

The chain has TRBV5-1 and TRBJ1-2; 8 nucleotides line up with TRBD1. CDR1 is SGHRS and CDR2 is YFSETQ in the germline V gene. J lost 5 bases, V lost 3 bases, and 9 bases had no gene match. The CDR3 spans 15 residues. The CDR3 sequence is CASSSGGDRRYGYTF. DNA of the CDR3: TGCGCCAGCAGCTCAGGGGGCGACAGGAGGTATGGCTACACCTTC.

As regards this clone: A junction end diverges from the germline sequence, so it may reflect a read error. This chain connects TRBV15 to TRBJ1-3, with D perhaps TRBD1 (6 bases). This CDR3 has 13 residues. The V gene's germline CDR1 is LNHNV and CDR2 YYDKDF (reference sequence). This CDR3 is CATSIQTTGRQSF. The CDR3 nucleotides read TGTGCCACCAGCATCCAAACCACAGGGAGACAGAGTTTT. Full variable domain (rest looked up from reference TRBV15 and TRBJ1-3): DAMVIQNPRYQVTQFGKPVTLSCSQTLNHNVMYWYQQKSSQAPKLLFHYYDKDFNNEADTPDNFQSRRPNTSFCFLDIRSPGLGDTAMYLCATSIQTTGRQSFGEGSWLTVV.

The chain combines TRBV9 with TRBJ1-1, with 7 positions matching TRBD1. The CDR3 runs 14 residues. V trimming: 4 bases; J trimming: 2 bases; junction bases outside the gene matches: 5. CDR1 and CDR2 from the germline V gene are SGDLS and YYNGEE. As DNA, the CDR3 is TGTGCCAGCAGCTTAAACAGGGGTAACACTGAAGCTTTCTTT. Residues: CASSLNRGNTEAFF.

V and J are TRBV7-8 and TRBJ2-2; tentatively, D is TRBD1 (5 bases). Looked up from germline, CDR1 is SGHVS and CDR2 is FQNEAQ. There are 13 residues in the CDR3. With 0 bases removed from V and 8 bases from J, the gap between germline ends came to 7 bases. The CDR3 spells CASSLAGRGELFF. CDR3 DNA: TGTGCCAGCAGCTTAGCGGGGCGGGGGGAGCTGTTTTTT.

This clone was picked up many times. This chain connects TRBV6-5 to TRBJ2-7, with TRBD1 as a possible D gene (7 bases). Germline lookup yields CDR1 MNHEY and CDR2 SVGAGI. V dropped 2 bases and J dropped 1 base, with 12 bases sitting between them. This CDR3 is 15 amino acids long. The chain's CDR3 is CASSYAGTESYEQYF. The DNA of the CDR3 is TGTGCCAGCAGTTACGCGGGGACAGAGTCCTACGAGCAGTACTTC.

The genes are TRBV14 and TRBJ1-2; tentative D call: TRBD1 (5 bases). CDR1 is SGHDN and CDR2 is FVKESK in the germline V gene. This CDR3 spans 16 amino acids. Trimming cost V 2 bases and J 6 bases, with 19 bases left between them. The chain's CDR3 is CASSQFFQGGVDGYTF. As DNA, the CDR3 is TGTGCCAGCAGCCAATTTTTTCAGGGAGGAGTTGATGGCTACACCTTC.

The chain combines TRBV3-1 (or the pseudogene TRBV3-2) with TRBJ1-2, with 7 bases identical to TRBD1. The CDR3 sequence is 15 residues long. CDR1 LGHDT and CDR2 YNNKEL come from the germline V gene (reference sequence). The V and J ends lost 0 bases and 7 bases, in that order; junction bases with no gene match: 8. In DNA, the CDR3 is TGTGCCAGCAGCCAAGAAATTTGGCAGGGGGGTGGCTACACCTTC. Amino acids: CASSQEIWQGGGYTF.

This chain links TRBV11-2 with TRBJ1-6; 8 positions agree with TRBD1. V was clipped by 1 base and J by 9 bases; unmatched bases: 2. The germline V gene encodes CDR1 SGHAT and CDR2 FQNNGV. The CDR3 spans 14 residues. The CDR3 region has the DNA TGTGCCAGCAGCTTAGGGACAGGGAGTTCACCCCTCCACTTT. Translation gives CASSLGTGSSPLHF. The full variable domain, rest sourced from reference TRBV11-2 and TRBJ1-6, is EAGVAQSPRYKIIEKRQSVAFWCNPISGHATLYWYQQILGQGPKLLIQFQNNGVVDDSQLPKDRFSAERLKGVDSTLKIQPAKLEDSAVYLCASSLGTGSSPLHFGNGTRLTVT.

The DNA for the CDR3 is TGTGCCAGCAGCTTAGAGAGGGTAGGAACTGAAGCTTTCTTT. This encodes CASSLERVGTEAFF. The chain carries TRBV7-2 and TRBJ1-1; D gene ambiguous. V lost 1 base, J lost 5 bases, and 11 bases lay in between. This CDR3 is 14 amino acids long. Germline-derived CDR1 and CDR2 are SGHTA and FQGNSA.

The J gene is TRBJ2-3, the V gene TRBV6-5, with 12 bases matching TRBD2. V lost 6 bases, J lost 10 bases, and 11 bases stayed unmatched. Germline lookup yields CDR1 MNHEY and CDR2 SVGAGI. This CDR3 is built from 15 residues. CDR3 DNA: TGTGCCAGCAGGGGACGACTAGCGGGGGTTTCGGCGCAGTATTTT. Protein sequence: CASRGRLAGVSAQYF.

The chain employs TRBV9 and TRBJ1-1, with D unclear. Germline CDR1 is SGDLS and CDR2 is YYNGEE. V dropped 6 bases and J dropped 4 bases, with 10 bases sitting between them. The CDR3 spans 12 residues. Here the CDR3 DNA reads TGTGCCAGCAACGGGGAGACCACTGAAGCTTTCTTT. Translated: CASNGETTEAFF.

This chain uses TRBV2 with TRBJ2-7; no clear D. V gave up 2 bases and J gave up 6 bases, with 5 bases separating them. CDR3 length: 11 amino acids. Germline V gene sequence: CDR1 SNHLY, CDR2 FYNNEI. DNA of the CDR3: TGTGCCAGCAGTGAATCAGGCGAGCAGTACTTC. Protein: CASSESGEQYF.